The rows below give T cell receptor beta chains drawn from one sample of a study of OX40 agonist ivuxolimab in advanced cancers. Repertoires were generated with immunoSEQ multiplex PCR, while TCRdb's copy carries only in-frame clones and drops some. The sample includes some 150,000 clones, over 75% of them seen just once. The sample consisted of CD4+ or CD8+ T cells sorted from blood, taken in a trial of the OX40 agonist ivuxolimab. Source of these receptors: an adult with an advanced solid tumor such as melanoma, head and neck, liver or kidney cancer. The CDR3 runs from the conserved cysteine through the conserved F or W. Each record gives: clone size, CDR3 length, V gene, J gene, D gene, CDR3 protein, CDR3 DNA. A D gene is named only where the DNA matches it firmly. Clone size is given for some rows only: seen once, a few or many times, or a class if the clone is expanded.

clone_size: once
cdr3_length: 16
v_call: TRBV6-1
j_call: TRBJ1-1
d_call: .
cdr3_aa: CASSEALRQKNTEAFF
cdr3_nt: TGTGCCAGCAGTGAAGCGCTTCGACAGAAGAACACTGAAGCTTTCTTT

clone_size: .
cdr3_length: 16
v_call: TRBV5-1
j_call: TRBJ1-5
d_call: TRBD1
cdr3_aa: CASSLGQGQSNQPQHF
cdr3_nt: TGCGCCAGCAGCTTAGGACAGGGACAAAGCAATCAGCCCCAGCATTTT

clone_size: .
cdr3_length: 14
v_call: TRBV6-5
j_call: TRBJ2-1
d_call: .
cdr3_aa: CASRLDSGYNEQFF
cdr3_nt: TGTGCCAGCAGACTCGACAGTGGCTACAATGAGCAGTTCTTC

clone_size: .
cdr3_length: 15
v_call: TRBV6-4
j_call: TRBJ1-1
d_call: .
cdr3_aa: CASSEQAGVNTEAFF
cdr3_nt: TGTGCCAGCAGTGAGCAGGCAGGGGTGAACACTGAAGCTTTCTTT

clone_size: .
cdr3_length: 13
v_call: TRBV7-9
j_call: TRBJ1-5
d_call: .
cdr3_aa: CASSLGANQPQHF
cdr3_nt: TGTGCCAGCAGCTTAGGGGCTAATCAGCCCCAGCATTTT

clone_size: .
cdr3_length: 15
v_call: TRBV7-2
j_call: TRBJ1-2
d_call: .
cdr3_aa: CASSLGADLNYGYTF
cdr3_nt: TGTGCCAGCAGCTTAGGAGCGGATCTAAACTATGGCTACACCTTC

clone_size: .
cdr3_length: 13
v_call: TRBV29-1
j_call: TRBJ1-2
d_call: .
cdr3_aa: CSVTFGIDYGYTF
cdr3_nt: TGCAGCGTTACCTTCGGTATCGACTATGGCTACACCTTC

clone_size: .
cdr3_length: 17
v_call: TRBV29-1
j_call: TRBJ1-1
d_call: .
cdr3_aa: CSVEDRGVRAGSTEAFF
cdr3_nt: TGCAGCGTTGAAGATCGGGGGGTCCGTGCAGGGAGTACTGAAGCTTTCTTT

clone_size: .
cdr3_length: 14
v_call: TRBV19
j_call: TRBJ2-1
d_call: TRBD2
cdr3_aa: CASARIAGGPGQFF
cdr3_nt: TGTGCCAGTGCAAGGATAGCGGGAGGGCCAGGGCAGTTCTTC

clone_size: .
cdr3_length: 15
v_call: TRBV27
j_call: TRBJ1-1
d_call: TRBD1
cdr3_aa: CASSPSDRENTEAFF
cdr3_nt: TGTGCCAGCAGTCCATCGGACAGGGAGAACACTGAAGCTTTCTTT

clone_size: .
cdr3_length: 14
v_call: TRBV18
j_call: TRBJ2-7
d_call: .
cdr3_aa: CASSPPGSSYEQYF
cdr3_nt: TGTGCCAGCTCACCACCCGGCAGCTCCTACGAGCAGTACTTC

clone_size: .
cdr3_length: 15
v_call: TRBV19
j_call: TRBJ2-1
d_call: TRBD2
cdr3_aa: CASSLRGSSYNEQFF
cdr3_nt: TGTGCCAGTAGCCTACGCGGGAGCTCCTACAATGAGCAGTTCTTC

clone_size: .
cdr3_length: 14
v_call: TRBV7-7
j_call: TRBJ2-7
d_call: .
cdr3_aa: CASSSSQREYEQYF
cdr3_nt: TGTGCTAGCAGCTCATCACAACGGGAGTACGAGCAGTACTTC

clone_size: .
cdr3_length: 17
v_call: TRBV15
j_call: TRBJ2-5
d_call: TRBD2
cdr3_aa: CATSREGVGGKQETQYF
cdr3_nt: TGTGCCACCAGCAGGGAAGGGGTCGGGGGGAAGCAAGAGACCCAGTACTTC

clone_size: .
cdr3_length: 14
v_call: TRBV29-1
j_call: TRBJ2-6
d_call: .
cdr3_aa: CSAGRGSGANVLTF
cdr3_nt: TGCAGCGCCGGCAGGGGCTCTGGGGCCAACGTCCTGACTTTC

clone_size: .
cdr3_length: 15
v_call: TRBV5-1
j_call: TRBJ2-1
d_call: TRBD2
cdr3_aa: CASSLGGRADNEQFF
cdr3_nt: TGCGCCAGCAGCTTGGGGGGGAGGGCTGACAATGAGCAGTTCTTC

clone_size: .
cdr3_length: 15
v_call: TRBV4-3
j_call: TRBJ2-5
d_call: TRBD2
cdr3_aa: CASSHLAGAGETQYF
cdr3_nt: TGCGCCAGCAGCCACCTAGCGGGAGCAGGAGAGACCCAGTACTTC

clone_size: once
cdr3_length: 16
v_call: TRBV7-9
j_call: TRBJ2-7
d_call: TRBD2
cdr3_aa: CASSPGLAGGSYEQYF
cdr3_nt: TGTGCCAGCAGCCCCGGACTAGCGGGAGGCTCCTACGAGCAGTACTTC

clone_size: .
cdr3_length: 15
v_call: TRBV19
j_call: TRBJ2-1
d_call: .
cdr3_aa: CASSIKPSSYNEQFF
cdr3_nt: TGTGCCAGTAGTATAAAGCCCTCCTCCTACAATGAGCAGTTCTTC

clone_size: .
cdr3_length: 15
v_call: TRBV7-2
j_call: TRBJ2-5
d_call: .
cdr3_aa: CASSGVQGFGETQYF
cdr3_nt: TGTGCCAGCAGCGGAGTACAGGGATTTGGAGAGACCCAGTACTTC

clone_size: .
cdr3_length: 17
v_call: TRBV12-2
j_call: TRBJ2-1
d_call: .
cdr3_aa: CASRLASGPDVFNEQFF
cdr3_nt: TGTGCAAGTCGCTTAGCGAGCGGGCCAGACGTATTCAATGAGCAGTTCTTC

clone_size: once
cdr3_length: 17
v_call: TRBV9
j_call: TRBJ1-4
d_call: .
cdr3_aa: CASSVGAVPTTNEKLFF
cdr3_nt: TGTGCCAGCAGCGTAGGCGCGGTCCCGACAACTAATGAAAAACTGTTTTTT

clone_size: .
cdr3_length: 15
v_call: TRBV10-3
j_call: TRBJ1-1
d_call: .
cdr3_aa: CAISESAGGGYEAFF
cdr3_nt: TGTGCCATCAGTGAGTCGGCGGGCGGGGGATATGAAGCTTTCTTT

clone_size: .
cdr3_length: 12
v_call: TRBV29-1
j_call: TRBJ2-7
d_call: TRBD2
cdr3_aa: CSAGGGSYEQYF
cdr3_nt: TGCAGCGCTGGGGGGGGCTCCTACGAGCAGTACTTC

clone_size: .
cdr3_length: 13
v_call: TRBV18
j_call: TRBJ1-3
d_call: .
cdr3_aa: CASGGGSGNTIYF
cdr3_nt: TGTGCCAGCGGGGGGGGCTCCGGAAACACCATATATTTT

clone_size: few
cdr3_length: 14
v_call: TRBV21-1
j_call: TRBJ1-5
d_call: .
cdr3_aa: CASSTSYKDQPQHF
cdr3_nt: TGTGCCAGCAGCACGTCGTACAAAGATCAGCCCCAGCATTTT

clone_size: .
cdr3_length: 15
v_call: TRBV29-1
j_call: TRBJ1-1
d_call: .
cdr3_aa: CSVARGGQMNTEAFF
cdr3_nt: TGCAGCGTTGCTCGGGGAGGGCAGATGAACACTGAAGCTTTCTTT

clone_size: .
cdr3_length: 14
v_call: TRBV11-2
j_call: TRBJ1-5
d_call: TRBD1
cdr3_aa: CASSSDRTSGPQHF
cdr3_nt: TGTGCCAGCAGCTCGGACAGGACGTCCGGGCCCCAGCATTTT

clone_size: .
cdr3_length: 14
v_call: TRBV29-1
j_call: TRBJ2-1
d_call: .
cdr3_aa: CSVATGPFDNEQFF
cdr3_nt: TGCAGCGTTGCTACGGGCCCATTCGACAATGAGCAGTTCTTC

clone_size: .
cdr3_length: 14
v_call: TRBV27
j_call: TRBJ1-1
d_call: .
cdr3_aa: CASRERGVSTEAFF
cdr3_nt: TGTGCCAGCAGAGAGAGGGGAGTGAGCACTGAAGCTTTCTTT

clone_size: .
cdr3_length: 18
v_call: TRBV27
j_call: TRBJ2-2
d_call: .
cdr3_aa: CASSLSRGSGENTGELFF
cdr3_nt: TGTGCCAGCAGTTTATCAAGGGGGTCGGGGGAGAACACCGGGGAGCTGTTTTTT

clone_size: .
cdr3_length: 14
v_call: TRBV7-8
j_call: TRBJ2-7
d_call: .
cdr3_aa: CASSLDGGYYEQYF
cdr3_nt: TGTGCCAGCAGCTTAGATGGGGGTTACTACGAGCAGTACTTC

clone_size: .
cdr3_length: 16
v_call: TRBV28
j_call: TRBJ2-3
d_call: TRBD2
cdr3_aa: CASSLSTSGSTDTQYF
cdr3_nt: TGTGCCAGCAGTTTGTCGACTAGCGGGAGCACAGATACGCAGTATTTT

clone_size: .
cdr3_length: 17
v_call: TRBV28
j_call: TRBJ1-4
d_call: .
cdr3_aa: CASLEGGSWSLSEKLFF
cdr3_nt: TGTGCCAGCCTCGAAGGAGGGTCTTGGTCCCTCTCGGAAAAACTGTTTTTT

clone_size: once
cdr3_length: 15
v_call: TRBV2
j_call: TRBJ1-5
d_call: .
cdr3_aa: CASTGAAPSNQPQHF
cdr3_nt: TGTGCCAGCACAGGGGCAGCGCCTAGCAATCAGCCCCAGCATTTT

clone_size: .
cdr3_length: 14
v_call: TRBV7-3
j_call: TRBJ2-3
d_call: .
cdr3_aa: CASSPGLVTDTQYF
cdr3_nt: TGTGCCAGCAGCCCAGGGCTGGTCACAGATACGCAGTATTTT

clone_size: .
cdr3_length: 13
v_call: TRBV30
j_call: TRBJ2-7
d_call: .
cdr3_aa: CACTGPNDYEQYF
cdr3_nt: TGTGCCTGTACCGGGCCTAACGACTACGAGCAGTACTTC

clone_size: .
cdr3_length: 16
v_call: TRBV2
j_call: TRBJ2-3
d_call: TRBD2
cdr3_aa: CASSILAGGLADTQYF
cdr3_nt: TGTGCCAGCAGTATCCTAGCGGGAGGGCTTGCAGATACGCAGTATTTT

clone_size: .
cdr3_length: 13
v_call: TRBV6-5
j_call: TRBJ2-2
d_call: .
cdr3_aa: CASSYSTTGELFF
cdr3_nt: TGTGCCAGCAGTTACTCAACGACCGGGGAGCTGTTTTTT

clone_size: .
cdr3_length: 15
v_call: TRBV19
j_call: TRBJ2-1
d_call: .
cdr3_aa: CASSIGGSPYNEQFF
cdr3_nt: TGTGCCAGTAGTATAGGGGGGAGTCCCTACAATGAGCAGTTCTTC

clone_size: .
cdr3_length: 17
v_call: TRBV5-1
j_call: TRBJ1-1
d_call: TRBD1
cdr3_aa: CASSSNSQGVLNTEAFF
cdr3_nt: TGCGCCAGCAGCTCAAACTCTCAGGGGGTTCTTAACACTGAAGCTTTCTTT

clone_size: once
cdr3_length: 13
v_call: TRBV2
j_call: TRBJ1-2
d_call: .
cdr3_aa: CASFVRLNYGYTF
cdr3_nt: TGTGCCAGCTTTGTTCGGCTTAACTATGGCTACACCTTC

clone_size: .
cdr3_length: 12
v_call: TRBV7-2
j_call: TRBJ2-5
d_call: .
cdr3_aa: CASSLAVGTQYF
cdr3_nt: TGTGCCAGCAGCTTAGCGGTGGGGACCCAGTACTTC

clone_size: .
cdr3_length: 15
v_call: TRBV7-8
j_call: TRBJ2-7
d_call: TRBD2
cdr3_aa: CASSFGTGLGYEQYF
cdr3_nt: TGTGCCAGCAGCTTCGGGACGGGACTAGGCTACGAGCAGTACTTC

clone_size: .
cdr3_length: 13
v_call: TRBV6-1
j_call: TRBJ1-5
d_call: TRBD1
cdr3_aa: CASMAGGNQPQHF
cdr3_nt: TGTGCCAGCATGGCAGGGGGGAATCAGCCCCAGCATTTT

clone_size: .
cdr3_length: 12
v_call: TRBV7-8
j_call: TRBJ1-2
d_call: .
cdr3_aa: CASSLGGDGYTF
cdr3_nt: TGTGCCAGCAGCTTAGGAGGGGATGGCTACACCTTC

clone_size: .
cdr3_length: 15
v_call: TRBV7-7
j_call: TRBJ2-1
d_call: TRBD2
cdr3_aa: CASSPSGNSGGEQFF
cdr3_nt: TGTGCTAGCAGCCCTAGCGGGAACTCAGGAGGGGAGCAGTTCTTC

clone_size: .
cdr3_length: 16
v_call: TRBV18
j_call: TRBJ2-7
d_call: TRBD1
cdr3_aa: CASSPPIGTGAYEQYF
cdr3_nt: TGTGCCAGCTCACCACCCATTGGGACAGGGGCGTACGAGCAGTACTTC

clone_size: .
cdr3_length: 17
v_call: TRBV12-5
j_call: TRBJ2-1
d_call: TRBD2
cdr3_aa: CASGLVLAGAPYNEQFF
cdr3_nt: TGTGCTAGTGGTTTGGTACTAGCGGGAGCCCCCTACAATGAGCAGTTCTTC

clone_size: .
cdr3_length: 15
v_call: TRBV10-3
j_call: TRBJ1-5
d_call: .
cdr3_aa: CAISESDRGGQPQHF
cdr3_nt: TGTGCCATCAGTGAGTCGGACAGAGGGGGTCAGCCCCAGCATTTT

clone_size: .
cdr3_length: 14
v_call: TRBV5-1
j_call: TRBJ1-5
d_call: .
cdr3_aa: CASSTGQADQPQHF
cdr3_nt: TGCGCCAGCAGCACGGGACAAGCAGACCAGCCCCAGCATTTT

clone_size: .
cdr3_length: 16
v_call: TRBV7-2
j_call: TRBJ1-5
d_call: .
cdr3_aa: CASSLNNPANNQPQHF
cdr3_nt: TGTGCCAGCAGCTTAAATAACCCGGCTAACAATCAGCCCCAGCATTTT

clone_size: .
cdr3_length: 17
v_call: TRBV2
j_call: TRBJ1-5
d_call: TRBD1
cdr3_aa: CASSGRPGQGENQPQHF
cdr3_nt: TGTGCCAGCAGTGGGAGACCGGGACAGGGAGAAAATCAGCCCCAGCATTTT

clone_size: .
cdr3_length: 13
v_call: TRBV9
j_call: TRBJ2-3
d_call: .
cdr3_aa: CASSGWTRDTQYF
cdr3_nt: TGTGCCAGCAGCGGTTGGACGCGAGATACGCAGTATTTT